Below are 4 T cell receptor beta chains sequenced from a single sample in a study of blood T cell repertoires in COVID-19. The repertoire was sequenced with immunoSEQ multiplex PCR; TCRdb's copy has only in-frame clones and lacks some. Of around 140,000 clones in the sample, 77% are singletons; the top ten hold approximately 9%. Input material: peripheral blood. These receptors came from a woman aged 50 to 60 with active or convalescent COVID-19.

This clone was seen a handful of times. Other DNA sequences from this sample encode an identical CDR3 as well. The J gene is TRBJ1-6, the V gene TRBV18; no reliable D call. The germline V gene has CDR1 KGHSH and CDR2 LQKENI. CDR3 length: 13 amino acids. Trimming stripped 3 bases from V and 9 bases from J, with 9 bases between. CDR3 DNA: TGTGCCAGCTCACCGGAGGAGGGTTCACCCCTCCACTTT. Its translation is CASSPEEGSPLHF.

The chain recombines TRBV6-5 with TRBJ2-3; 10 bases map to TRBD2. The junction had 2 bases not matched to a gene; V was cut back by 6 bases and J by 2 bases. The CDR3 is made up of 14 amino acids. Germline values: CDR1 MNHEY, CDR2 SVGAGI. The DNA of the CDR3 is TGTGCCAGCAGGCTAGCGGGGGTCACAGATACGCAGTATTTT. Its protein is CASRLAGVTDTQYF.

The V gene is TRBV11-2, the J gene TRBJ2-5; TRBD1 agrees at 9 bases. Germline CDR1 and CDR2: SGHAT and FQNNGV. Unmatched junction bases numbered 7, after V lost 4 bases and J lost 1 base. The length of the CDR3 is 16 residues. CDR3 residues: CASSSRTGVRQETQYF. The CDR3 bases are TGTGCCAGCAGCTCCAGGACAGGGGTGCGCCAAGAGACCCAGTACTTC.

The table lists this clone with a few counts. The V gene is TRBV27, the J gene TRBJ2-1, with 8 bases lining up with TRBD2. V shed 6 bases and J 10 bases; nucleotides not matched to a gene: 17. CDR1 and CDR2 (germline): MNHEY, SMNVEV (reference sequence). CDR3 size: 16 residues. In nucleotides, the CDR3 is TGTGCCAGCAGGCTAACCCCGGGACTAGGTGAGCAAGAGCAGTTCTTC. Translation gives CASRLTPGLGEQEQFF.